One and the same sample provided the 32 T cell receptor beta chains below, sequenced in a study of T cell responses to AZD1222 COVID-19 vaccine. The protocol was immunoSEQ multiplex PCR, while the TCRdb copy is restricted to in-frame clones and leaves out a portion. The top ten hold roughly 18% of the sample, which has 110,000 or so clones, around 83% seen once. The sequencing here drew on peripheral blood, taken 28 days after the second AZD1222 dose. These receptors came from an adult who received the AZD1222 COVID-19 vaccine.

The genes are TRBV19 and TRBJ1-5, with D possibly matching TRBD1 (5 bases). The length of the CDR3 is 12 residues. The V gene's germline CDR1 is LNHDA and CDR2 SQIVND (reference sequence). V gave up 6 bases and J gave up 4 bases, with 7 bases separating them. CDR3 DNA sequence: TGTGCCAGTAGGGCAGGGAATCAGCCCCAGCATTTT. Translating it yields CASRAGNQPQHF.

The gene calls are TRBV11-2 and TRBJ1-2; 9 nucleotides match TRBD1. CDR1 is SGHAT and CDR2 is FQNNGV in the germline V gene. Germline trimming cut 5 bases from V and 5 bases from J; bases unmatched to any gene: 6. The CDR3 sequence is 14 residues long. The CDR3 reads CASSVQGAWYGYTF. Here the CDR3 DNA reads TGTGCCAGCAGCGTACAGGGGGCTTGGTATGGCTACACCTTC.

V and J are TRBV29-1 and TRBJ1-5; the D gene is possibly TRBD1 (6 bases). The germline gives CDR1 SQVTM, CDR2 ANQGSEA. The CDR3 runs to 13 residues. V lost 4 bases and J lost 4, with 11 bases in between. The CDR3 bases are TGCAGCGTTGCGAGACAGGTTAATCAGCCCCAGCATTTT. Protein sequence: CSVARQVNQPQHF.

This clone came up once. The chain recombines TRBV10-1 with TRBJ1-3; D uncertain. This CDR3 comprises 14 residues. Germline V gene lookup returns CDR1 WNHNN and CDR2 SYGVQD (reference sequence). The V gene lost 2 bases and the J gene lost 0 bases, with 5 bases spanning the gap. CDR3 in amino acids: CASSEDNSGNTIYF. As DNA, the CDR3 is TGCGCCAGCAGTGAGGACAACTCTGGAAACACCATATATTTT.

This clone came up a few times. V usage is TRBV19 and J usage is TRBJ1-3; D unclear. The germline V gene has CDR1 LNHDA and CDR2 SQIVND (reference sequence). The length of the CDR3 is 15 residues. V gave up 3 bases and J gave up 6 bases, with 15 bases separating them. DNA for the CDR3: TGTGCCAGTAGTATGGAGGTACCGGGGATAAACACCATATATTTT. Its protein is CASSMEVPGINTIYF.

V usage is TRBV4-3 and J usage is TRBJ2-1; TRBD1 agrees at 7 bases. In germline, CDR1 is LGHNA, CDR2 YSLEER. This CDR3 is built from 14 residues. V gave up 4 bases and J gave up 3 bases; unmatched junction bases: 3. The CDR3 DNA reads TGCGCCAGCAGCCCTGACAGGGTCTACAATGAGCAGTTCTTC. Encoded protein: CASSPDRVYNEQFF.

This chain uses TRBV5-1 with TRBJ2-1; D is perhaps TRBD2 (5 bases). The V gene lost 0 bases and the J gene lost 7 bases, with 17 bases spanning the gap. Germline V CDR1 and CDR2: SGHRS, YFSETQ. This CDR3 has 16 residues. CDR3 nucleotide sequence: TGCGCCAGCAGCTTGGTCATCGGACTCTCGGATAATGAGCAGTTCTTC. Protein sequence: CASSLVIGLSDNEQFF.

This clone was detected a few times. The V gene is TRBV27, the J gene TRBJ2-7, with TRBD2 identical over 8 bases. V shed 4 bases, J shed 2 bases, and the junction held 4 bases outside the gene matches. CDR3 size: 14 residues. The germline CDR1 and CDR2 sequences are MNHEY and SMNVEV (reference sequence). The CDR3 sequence: CASSSTSVAYEQYF. CDR3 bases: TGTGCCAGCAGTTCGACTAGCGTTGCCTACGAGCAGTACTTC.

The chain recombines TRBV6-1 with TRBJ1-4; D gene unclear. The CDR3 contains 12 residues. CDR1 MNHNS and CDR2 SASEGT come from the germline V gene. The V end was cut by 3 bases, the J end by 8 bases, with 7 bases between. The CDR3 nucleotides read TGTGCCAGCAGTGATGCGACAGAAAAACTGTTTTTT. Translation: CASSDATEKLFF.

V gene TRBV19 combines with J gene TRBJ1-5; D may be TRBD1 (5 bases). Per germline, CDR1 LNHDA and CDR2 SQIVND (reference sequence). Between the trimmed V and J ends, which lost 6 bases and 2 bases, there was a span of 17 bases. This CDR3 has 16 amino acids. CDR3 loop: CASRPLGTAGNQPQHF. Here the CDR3 DNA reads TGTGCCAGTAGACCCCTGGGGACGGCGGGCAATCAGCCCCAGCATTTT.

The genes are TRBV3-1 (or the pseudogene TRBV3-2) and TRBJ2-3; D may be TRBD2 (6 bases). The CDR3 extends over 16 amino acids. The germline gives CDR1 LGHDT, CDR2 YNNKEL (reference sequence). Trimming removed 4 bases from V and 5 bases from J, with 19 bases in between. CDR3 nucleotide sequence: TGTGCCAGCAGCCTGGACTCACCCCTGGAGGGAGATACGCAGTATTTT. Protein product: CASSLDSPLEGDTQYF.

This sequence joins TRBV7-9 and TRBJ2-1; the D gene is possibly TRBD1 (7 bases). The V end lost 4 bases, the J end lost 0 bases, and 10 bases lay between the germline ends. The CDR3 has 15 residues. Germline CDR1 SEHNR, CDR2 FQNEAQ (reference sequence). CDR3 amino acids: CASSSQGGSYNEQFF. CDR3 DNA sequence: TGTGCCAGCAGCTCTCAGGGGGGCTCCTACAATGAGCAGTTCTTC.

V usage is TRBV10-3 and J usage is TRBJ2-2; tentatively, D is TRBD2 (6 bases). This CDR3 comprises 12 residues. Germline V lookup: CDR1 ENHRY, CDR2 SYGVKD. V was trimmed by 6 bases and J by 6 bases, leaving 8 bases between them. The CDR3 region has the DNA TGTGCCATCAGCCGGGACTCCGGGGAGCTGTTTTTT. This codes for CAISRDSGELFF.

This clone was found a few times. The chain joins TRBV7-9 to TRBJ2-1; no reliable D call. From germline, CDR1 is SEHNR and CDR2 FQNEAQ (reference sequence). V gave up 5 bases and J gave up 9 bases, with 11 bases separating them. CDR3 length equals 12 residues. The CDR3 loop reads CASSQDATEQFF. Here the CDR3 DNA reads TGTGCCAGCAGCCAAGATGCTACTGAGCAGTTCTTC.

DNA for the CDR3: TGTGCCTGGAGTGTATCTGAGGAGGGGGAGCTGTTTTTT. Translated, it gives CAWSVSEEGELFF. The chain joins TRBV30 to TRBJ2-2; no clear D. The CDR3 covers 13 residues. The V gene's germline CDR1 is GTSNPN and CDR2 SVGIG (reference sequence). V shed 0 bases and J shed 8 bases, with 10 bases lying between them.

This clone has only a few counts. This chain links TRBV5-1 with TRBJ2-7; 7 bases are a match to TRBD2. The trim removed 4 bases at V and 0 bases at J, leaving 4 bases unmatched. Germline CDR1 SGHRS, CDR2 YFSETQ. CDR3 length: 14 amino acids. The CDR3, as DNA: TGCGCCAGCAGCCCGTGGGGGGGCTCCTACGAGCAGTACTTC. Translating gives CASSPWGGSYEQYF.

The rearrangement links TRBV2 to TRBJ1-6, with unresolved D. The CDR3 length is 15 residues. Per germline, CDR1 SNHLY and CDR2 FYNNEI. Deletions cut 0 bases from V and 5 bases from J, with 8 bases between. The CDR3 loop reads CASSEAIRNNSPLHF. The CDR3 DNA follows: TGTGCCAGCAGTGAAGCGATCCGTAATAATTCACCCCTCCACTTT.

The V and J genes are TRBV7-2 and TRBJ2-1; 8 bases are a match to TRBD2. The V and J ends lost 6 bases and 4 bases, in that order; junction bases with no gene match: 11. CDR1 SGHTA and CDR2 FQGNSA come from the germline V gene. The CDR3 is made up of 16 amino acids. CDR3 bases: TGTGCCAGCAGAAAGGCGGGGGGCGTGTATTACAATGAGCAGTTCTTC. This sequence encodes CASRKAGGVYYNEQFF.

V is TRBV6-2 or TRBV6-3 and J is TRBJ2-2; 8 positions agree with TRBD2. Germline values: CDR1 MNHEY, CDR2 SVGEGT. After removal of 2 bases from V and 6 bases from J, the junction contained 5 bases not matched to a gene. This CDR3 is built from 15 residues. CDR3 nucleotide sequence: TGTGCCAGCAGTTACCGACTAGCGTTTTCCGGGGAGCTGTTTTTT. It encodes CASSYRLAFSGELFF.

V gene TRBV6-5 combines with J gene TRBJ2-7, with TRBD1 identical over 8 bases. This CDR3 comprises 14 residues. The ends lost 0 bases at V and 5 bases at J; junction bases unmatched: 3. The germline gives CDR1 MNHEY, CDR2 SVGAGI. CDR3 protein: CASSYSDRVDEQYF. The DNA of the CDR3 is TGTGCCAGCAGTTACTCGGACAGGGTGGACGAGCAGTACTTC.

The chain has TRBV9 and TRBJ1-4; TRBD1 might be the D (5 bases). Trimming took off 5 bases at V and 0 bases at J, with 14 bases between the two ends. Germline values: CDR1 SGDLS, CDR2 YYNGEE. The CDR3 length is 16 residues. The CDR3 region is CASSSRGTATNEKLFF. DNA of the CDR3: TGTGCCAGCAGTTCCAGAGGGACGGCAACTAATGAAAAACTGTTTTTT.

The chain recombines TRBV10-3 with TRBJ2-3, with 9 bases aligning to TRBD2. The CDR3 totals 14 residues. The J segment lost 5 bases and the V segment lost 4 bases, leaving 4 bases of the junction unmatched. The V gene's germline CDR1 is ENHRY and CDR2 SYGVKD. The CDR3 protein is CAISGAAGGDTQYF. The DNA of the CDR3 is TGTGCCATCAGTGGGGCAGCGGGAGGAGATACGCAGTATTTT.

V is TRBV30 and J is TRBJ2-7; TRBD1 aligns across 8 bases. Germline-derived CDR1 and CDR2 are GTSNPN and SVGIG (reference sequence). CDR3 length: 13 residues. V dropped 2 bases and J dropped 6; count of bases not matched to a gene: 6. CDR3 residues: CAWSRQGAGEQYF. The CDR3 DNA reads as TGTGCCTGGAGTAGGCAGGGGGCAGGCGAGCAGTACTTC.

The V call is TRBV12-3 or TRBV12-4, the J call TRBJ1-5, with a weak D call TRBD1 (5 bases). Trimming shortened V by 8 bases and J by 5 bases, and 13 bases separated the two germline ends. The length of the CDR3 is 13 residues. The CDR3 coding sequence is TGTGCCAGCCAACAGGATTACGATCAGCCCCAGCATTTT. The encoded protein is CASQQDYDQPQHF.

This clone has more than one count but fewer than ten. The V call is TRBV29-1, the J call TRBJ1-2; D is unclear. There are 13 residues in the CDR3. CDR1 and CDR2 (germline): SQVTM, ANQGSEA. V was cut by 2 bases and J by 8 bases, with 15 bases left in between. CDR3 sequence (DNA): TGCAGCGTTGAACGTAAAGAAGGCCAAGGCTACACCTTC. Encoded protein: CSVERKEGQGYTF.

The chain recombines TRBV7-2 with TRBJ1-2; D ambiguous. This CDR3 spans 13 amino acids. Germline CDR1 reads SGHTA; CDR2 reads FQGNSA. Trimming removed 0 bases at V and 7 bases at J, with 9 bases between. This CDR3 is CASSLAASAGYTF. As DNA, the CDR3 is TGTGCCAGCAGCTTAGCGGCCAGCGCTGGCTACACCTTC.

This rearrangement joins TRBV7-3 to TRBJ2-3; 7 bases match TRBD1. From germline, CDR1 is SGHTA and CDR2 FQGTGA. V was pared by 5 bases and J by 6 bases, with 11 bases of the junction left unmatched. The CDR3 is 15 residues long. Here the CDR3 DNA reads TGTGCCAGCAGCCCCGGACAGGAGATTGGGGATACGCAGTATTTT. This codes for CASSPGQEIGDTQYF.

This chain joins TRBV7-9 and TRBJ2-7; 7 nucleotides line up with TRBD2. The CDR3 contains 12 residues. The germline V gene encodes CDR1 SEHNR and CDR2 FQNEAQ (reference sequence). The trim removed 5 bases at V and 4 bases at J, leaving 2 bases unmatched. CDR3: CASSRGGYEQYF. DNA for the CDR3: TGTGCCAGCAGCCGGGGAGGGTACGAGCAGTACTTC.

This clone has at least ten counts. The chain recombines TRBV3-1 (or the pseudogene TRBV3-2) with TRBJ2-3; maybe TRBD1 (5 bases). The CDR3 covers 15 residues. Trimming cost V 1 base and J 5 bases, with 13 bases left between them. Germline-derived CDR1 and CDR2 are LGHDT and YNNKEL (reference sequence). CDR3 in amino acids: CASSQVGWGGDTQYF. DNA for the CDR3: TGTGCCAGCAGCCAAGTGGGGTGGGGCGGAGATACGCAGTATTTT.

V gene TRBV19 combines with J gene TRBJ1-5; the D gene is possibly TRBD1 (6 bases). There are 16 residues in the CDR3. Per germline, CDR1 LNHDA and CDR2 SQIVND (reference sequence). Trimming removed 5 bases from V and 2 bases from J, with 16 bases in between. CDR3 loop: CASSPWGQGGNQPQHF. CDR3 in DNA: TGTGCCAGTAGTCCCTGGGGGCAGGGTGGCAATCAGCCCCAGCATTTT.

This sequence joins TRBV5-1 and TRBJ2-3, with TRBD2 matching over 11 bases. V was clipped by 1 base and J by 0 bases; unmatched bases: 4. This CDR3 has 17 amino acids. The germline V gene has CDR1 SGHRS and CDR2 YFSETQ. DNA for the CDR3: TGCGCCAGCAGCTTGACTAGCGGGGGAGCTAGCACAGATACGCAGTATTTT. It translates to CASSLTSGGASTDTQYF.

This sequence joins TRBV21-1 and TRBJ1-3. TRBV21-1 is a pseudogene segment. This CDR3 is 17 amino acids long. The CDR3 is CASSWRDGEKSGNTIYF. As DNA, the CDR3 is TGTGCCAGCAGCTGGCGGGACGGGGAAAAATCTGGAAACACCATATATTTT.